This T cell receptor beta chain came from a study of early T cells in non-severe SARS-CoV-2 infection. Unique molecular identifier tags were affixed to discrete cDNA molecules. TCRdb reanalysed the 5' RACE reads using MiXCR and keeps one entry per CDR3 protein. The table includes almost 85,000 distinct CDR3 sequences, about 12% detected once. The CDR3 sequence is 16 residues long. The V gene's germline CDR1 is SGHDN and CDR2 FVKESK. J gave up 7 bases and V 4 bases, and 7 bases lay outside the gene matches. This chain joins TRBV14 and TRBJ2-1, with 13 positions matching TRBD2. This clonotype was obtained from an adult who was a healthcare worker with PCR-confirmed SARS-CoV-2 infection or an uninfected control (not recorded which). The specimen was whole blood. CDR3 region: CASSPNWGLAGNEQFF. The CDR3 nucleotides are TGTGCCAGCAGCCCAAATTGGGGACTAGCGGGAAATGAGCAGTTCTTC.